The present T cell receptor (beta chain) was sequenced within a study of cytomegalovirus exposure and HLA in healthy donors. Study context: It was reported in a later analysis that the 90 to 150 validation repertoires used the same platform as the approximately 650 first-cohort repertoires.

Germline V CDR1 and CDR2: LGHNA, YSLEER. This CDR3 is 13 amino acids long. The V segment lost 4 bases and the J segment 9 bases; nucleotides outside the gene matches: 4. Profiled with immunoSEQ multiplex PCR; TCRdb holds only in-frame clones, not every one. The sample records 150,000 to 200,000 clones, approximately 83% being singletons. The J gene is TRBJ2-1, the V gene TRBV4-3; 9 nucleotides line up with TRBD2. Material for sequencing was PBMCs. The receptor was derived from a woman between 18 and 30 years old in good health and CMV-seropositive. As DNA, the CDR3 is TGCGCCAGCAGCCCGGGCGGGGGGGGTGAGCAGTTCTTC. Protein product: CASSPGGGGEQFF.